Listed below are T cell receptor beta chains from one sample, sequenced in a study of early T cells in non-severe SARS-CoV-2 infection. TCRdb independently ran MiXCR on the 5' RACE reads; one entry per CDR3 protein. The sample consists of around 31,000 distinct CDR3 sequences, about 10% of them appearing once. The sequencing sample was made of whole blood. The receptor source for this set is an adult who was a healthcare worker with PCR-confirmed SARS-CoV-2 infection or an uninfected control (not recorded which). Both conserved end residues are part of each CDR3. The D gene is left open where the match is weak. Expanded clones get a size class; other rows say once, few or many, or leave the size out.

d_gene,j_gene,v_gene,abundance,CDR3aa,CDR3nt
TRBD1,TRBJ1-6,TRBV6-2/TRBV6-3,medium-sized,CASSPGQGENSPLHF,TGTGCCAGCAGTCCCGGACAGGGGGAGAATTCACCCCTCCACTTT
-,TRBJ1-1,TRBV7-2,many,CASSAYKGGTEAFF,TGTGCCAGCAGCGCTTACAAGGGGGGCACTGAAGCTTTCTTT
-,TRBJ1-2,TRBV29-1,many,CSVDSPRGYTF,TGCAGCGTTGACAGCCCTAGGGGCTACACCTTC
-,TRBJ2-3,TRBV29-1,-,CSVDKGGDTQYF,TGCAGCGTTGATAAGGGAGGAGATACGCAGTATTTT
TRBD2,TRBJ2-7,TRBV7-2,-,CASSLVQGGPWSF,TGTGCCAGCAGCTTAGTCCAGGGAGGGCCCTGGTCGTTC
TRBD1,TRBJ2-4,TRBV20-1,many,CSARTPGQGAGIQYF,TGCAGTGCTAGGACTCCGGGACAGGGGGCCGGCATTCAGTACTTC
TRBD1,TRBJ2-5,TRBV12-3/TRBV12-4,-,CASSLWDRVQETQYF,TGTGCCAGCAGTTTATGGGACAGGGTACAAGAGACCCAGTACTTC
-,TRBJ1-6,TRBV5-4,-,CASSLARTALDSPLHF,TGTGCCAGCAGCTTGGCCCGGACGGCTCTTGATTCACCCCTCCACTTT
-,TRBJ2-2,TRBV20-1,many,CSARDFRGNTGELFF,TGCAGTGCTAGAGATTTTCGGGGAAACACCGGGGAGCTGTTTTTT
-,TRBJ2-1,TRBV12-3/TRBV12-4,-,CASSLRDRYNEQFF,TGTGCCAGCAGTTTACGGGACCGTTACAATGAGCAGTTCTTC
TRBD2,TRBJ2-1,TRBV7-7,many,CASSLSREGEQFF,TGTGCCAGCAGCTTAAGTAGGGAGGGTGAGCAGTTCTTC
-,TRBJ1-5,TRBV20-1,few,CSASVLGNQPQHF,TGCAGTGCTAGTGTGCTGGGGAATCAGCCCCAGCATTTT
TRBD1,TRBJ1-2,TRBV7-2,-,CASSSDRAYGYTF,TGTGCCAGCAGCTCAGACAGGGCCTATGGCTACACCTTC
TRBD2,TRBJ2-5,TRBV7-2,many,CASSFRTSEETQYF,TGTGCCAGCAGCTTTCGGACTAGCGAAGAGACCCAGTACTTC
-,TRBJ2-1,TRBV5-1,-,CASSQWGRDEQFF,TGCGCCAGCAGCCAATGGGGCCGGGATGAGCAGTTCTTC
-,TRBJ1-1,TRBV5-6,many,CASSLVGGLNTEAFF,TGTGCCAGCAGCTTGGTCGGGGGCCTGAACACTGAAGCTTTCTTT
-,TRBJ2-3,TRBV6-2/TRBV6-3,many,CASSETNTDTQYF,TGTGCCAGCAGTGAGACTAACACAGATACGCAGTATTTT
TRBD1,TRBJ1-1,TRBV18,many,CASSSNRGRDTEAFF,TGTGCCAGCTCATCCAACAGGGGGCGCGACACTGAAGCTTTCTTT
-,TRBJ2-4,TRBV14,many,CASSTSGLFRNIQYF,TGTGCCAGCAGTACTTCAGGGTTGTTCAGGAACATTCAGTACTTC
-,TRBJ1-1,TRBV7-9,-,CASNRDSGRAFF,TGTGCCAGCAACCGGGACTCAGGGCGAGCTTTCTTT
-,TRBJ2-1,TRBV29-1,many,CSVDGGGDEQFF,TGCAGCGTTGACGGCGGCGGGGATGAGCAGTTCTTC
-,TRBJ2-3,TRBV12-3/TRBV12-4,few,CASSLDMDSSTDTQYF,TGTGCCAGCAGTTTAGATATGGACTCCAGCACAGATACGCAGTATTTT
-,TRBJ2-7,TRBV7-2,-,CASSSFNEQYF,TGTGCCAGCAGCTCTTTTAACGAGCAGTACTTC
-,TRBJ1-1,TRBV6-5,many,CASSPPSTEAFF,TGTGCCAGCAGCCCCCCCTCGACTGAAGCTTTCTTT
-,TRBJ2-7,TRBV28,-,CASSSQVDEQYF,TGTGCCAGCAGTTCACAGGTCGACGAGCAGTACTTC
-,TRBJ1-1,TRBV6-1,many,CASSGLRGHTEAFF,TGTGCCAGCAGTGGACTCCGAGGGCACACTGAAGCTTTCTTT